This TCR beta chain was sequenced during a study of T cells after yellow fever vaccination. Synthesis of TCR cDNA relied on 5'RACE template switching, which attached a universal primer site and UMIs. TCRdb ran MiXCR on the 5' RACE reads and lists one entry per CDR3 protein. The sample lists some 350,000 distinct CDR3 sequences, around 6.4% occurring once. V trimming: 7 bases; J trimming: 7 bases; junction bases outside the gene matches: 6. CDR1 and CDR2 (germline): SEHNR, FQNEAQ (reference sequence). This CDR3 comprises 13 residues. General study findings and limits: Of the clonotypes, a small share occurred in both CD4 and CD8 compartments. Reappearance after the booster was observed for most primary-vaccination clones (96% CD4, about 86% CD8). Weaker in magnitude, the secondary response showed a faster peak on day 5 versus 15.

This clonotype was seen at least ten times. Antigen specificity is unknown. The TCR sequence derives from a man aged 30-40 years who received the YFV17D yellow fever vaccine. V usage is TRBV7-9 and J usage is TRBJ2-1, with TRBD2 matching 8 bases. The source material was PBMCs, sampled 5 days after the yellow fever booster vaccination. CDR3: CASNPAGANEQFF. In nucleotides, the CDR3 is TGTGCCAGCAACCCAGCGGGAGCTAATGAGCAGTTCTTC.